The rows below give T cell receptor beta chains drawn from one sample of a study of radiotherapy plus CTLA-4 blockade in lung cancer. Produced via immunoSEQ multiplex PCR; TCRdb's table is partial and in-frame only. The data show roughly 48,000 clones, 65% to 85% seen once. This sample comprised peripheral blood, obtained from a patient treated with radiotherapy plus ipilimumab. The source of these receptors is a human donor with non-small cell lung cancer who had stable disease on radiotherapy plus ipilimumab. CDR3s include the opening cysteine and the closing phenylalanine or tryptophan. A D gene is named only where the DNA matches it firmly. Clone size, where shown, is once, few, many, or a class for clones that have expanded.

D gene: -; clone size: -; J gene: TRBJ2-3; V gene: TRBV4-3; CDR3 protein: CASSQDQFGQWGTDTQYF; CDR3 DNA: TGCGCCAGCAGCCAAGATCAATTTGGGCAGTGGGGCACAGATACGCAGTATTTT
D gene: -; clone size: once; J gene: TRBJ2-2; V gene: TRBV6-1; CDR3 protein: CASSASTNTGELFF; CDR3 DNA: TGTGCCAGCAGTGCCTCTACGAACACCGGGGAGCTGTTTTTT
D gene: TRBD1; clone size: few; J gene: TRBJ2-2; V gene: TRBV7-9; CDR3 protein: CASSSDRGRTGELFF; CDR3 DNA: TGTGCCAGCAGCTCCGACAGGGGGCGCACCGGGGAGCTGTTTTTT
D gene: -; clone size: -; J gene: TRBJ1-4; V gene: TRBV4-2; CDR3 protein: CASSQVSGQPTNEKLFF; CDR3 DNA: TGTGCCAGCAGCCAAGTCTCTGGACAGCCAACTAATGAAAAACTGTTTTTT
D gene: TRBD1; clone size: -; J gene: TRBJ2-5; V gene: TRBV5-4; CDR3 protein: CASSLDGRGETQYF; CDR3 DNA: TGTGCCAGCAGCTTGGACGGCAGGGGGGAGACCCAGTACTTC
D gene: -; clone size: -; J gene: TRBJ1-1; V gene: TRBV29-1; CDR3 protein: CSVSYGTEAFF; CDR3 DNA: TGCAGCGTTAGTTATGGTACTGAAGCTTTCTTT
D gene: -; clone size: few; J gene: TRBJ1-1; V gene: TRBV27; CDR3 protein: CASSLGGRNTEAFF; CDR3 DNA: TGTGCCAGCAGTTTGGGGGGCCGGAACACTGAAGCTTTCTTT
D gene: TRBD1; clone size: once; J gene: TRBJ2-5; V gene: TRBV5-4; CDR3 protein: CASSLSGGETQYF; CDR3 DNA: TGTGCCAGCAGCTTGTCAGGGGGAGAGACCCAGTACTTC
D gene: TRBD1; clone size: few; J gene: TRBJ1-1; V gene: TRBV10-1; CDR3 protein: CASSESGTGRAFF; CDR3 DNA: TGCGCCAGCAGTGAGTCGGGGACAGGGAGAGCTTTCTTT
D gene: TRBD1; clone size: -; J gene: TRBJ2-2; V gene: TRBV11-2; CDR3 protein: CASSWDRGFVPGELFF; CDR3 DNA: TGTGCCAGCAGCTGGGACAGGGGGTTTGTGCCCGGGGAGCTGTTTTTT
D gene: TRBD1; clone size: -; J gene: TRBJ1-1; V gene: TRBV7-2; CDR3 protein: CASSLMRTGRTEAFF; CDR3 DNA: TGTGCCAGCAGCTTAATGCGGACAGGAAGAACTGAAGCTTTCTTT
D gene: -; clone size: -; J gene: TRBJ1-1; V gene: TRBV28; CDR3 protein: CASSFHGFGDAEAFF; CDR3 DNA: TGTGCCAGCAGTTTTCATGGATTCGGGGACGCTGAAGCTTTCTTT
D gene: TRBD1; clone size: -; J gene: TRBJ2-5; V gene: TRBV11-2; CDR3 protein: CASTTGIKTQYF; CDR3 DNA: TGTGCCAGTACGACAGGGATCAAGACCCAGTACTTC
D gene: -; clone size: many; J gene: TRBJ1-1; V gene: TRBV21-1; CDR3 protein: CASSPRRPTMNTEAFF; CDR3 DNA: TGTGCCAGCAGCCCGCGTAGACCTACGATGAACACTGAAGCTTTCTTT
D gene: TRBD1; clone size: once; J gene: TRBJ1-3; V gene: TRBV5-3; CDR3 protein: CARSLVAPRQGVPVSGNTIYF; CDR3 DNA: TGTGCCAGAAGCTTGGTGGCGCCGAGACAGGGGGTTCCCGTCTCTGGAAACACCATATATTTT
D gene: -; clone size: -; J gene: TRBJ2-2; V gene: TRBV15; CDR3 protein: CATSRRQSTGELFF; CDR3 DNA: TGTGCCACCAGCAGAAGGCAGTCCACCGGGGAGCTGTTTTTT
D gene: TRBD1; clone size: many; J gene: TRBJ1-2; V gene: TRBV9; CDR3 protein: CASSGDRGGTSYGYTF; CDR3 DNA: TGTGCCAGCAGTGGGGACAGGGGCGGGACCTCTTATGGCTACACCTTC
D gene: -; clone size: once; J gene: TRBJ1-2; V gene: TRBV28; CDR3 protein: CASSTKAGYTF; CDR3 DNA: TGTGCCAGCAGTACAAAGGCAGGCTACACCTTC
D gene: -; clone size: -; J gene: TRBJ2-3; V gene: TRBV19; CDR3 protein: CASKGGPGGTDTQYF; CDR3 DNA: TGTGCCAGTAAAGGAGGGCCCGGGGGCACAGATACGCAGTATTTT
D gene: -; clone size: -; J gene: TRBJ1-1; V gene: TRBV11-2; CDR3 protein: CASSLAVTVTMNTEAFF; CDR3 DNA: TGTGCCAGCAGCTTAGCGGTTACAGTGACCATGAACACTGAAGCTTTCTTT
D gene: -; clone size: once; J gene: TRBJ1-1; V gene: TRBV7-2; CDR3 protein: CASSLVRNTEAFF; CDR3 DNA: TGTGCCAGCAGCTTAGTACGGAACACTGAAGCTTTCTTT
D gene: -; clone size: -; J gene: TRBJ1-1; V gene: TRBV27; CDR3 protein: CASSLSRPGAGTEAFF; CDR3 DNA: TGTGCCAGCAGTTTAAGTCGTCCGGGGGCAGGCACTGAAGCTTTCTTT
D gene: TRBD2; clone size: -; J gene: TRBJ2-5; V gene: TRBV4-3; CDR3 protein: CASSQDRTSQETQYF; CDR3 DNA: TGCGCCAGCAGCCAGGATCGGACTAGCCAAGAGACCCAGTACTTC
D gene: -; clone size: -; J gene: TRBJ1-2; V gene: TRBV28; CDR3 protein: CASSLSGEHYGYTF; CDR3 DNA: TGTGCCAGCAGTTTGAGCGGAGAGCACTATGGCTACACCTTC
D gene: -; clone size: -; J gene: TRBJ1-1; V gene: TRBV7-9; CDR3 protein: CASSLLMPPEAFF; CDR3 DNA: TGTGCCAGCAGCTTATTAATGCCCCCTGAAGCTTTCTTT
D gene: TRBD1; clone size: -; J gene: TRBJ2-2; V gene: TRBV5-6; CDR3 protein: CASSALPRQGSTGELFF; CDR3 DNA: TGTGCCAGCAGCGCACTCCCTCGACAGGGATCCACCGGGGAGCTGTTTTTT
D gene: -; clone size: -; J gene: TRBJ1-1; V gene: TRBV27; CDR3 protein: CASSRAPGVGNTEAFF; CDR3 DNA: TGTGCCAGCAGCCGCGCTCCAGGGGTTGGGAACACTGAAGCTTTCTTT
D gene: -; clone size: few; J gene: TRBJ1-5; V gene: TRBV4-3; CDR3 protein: CASSQVRREPQHF; CDR3 DNA: TGCGCCAGCAGCCAGGTGAGGAGGGAGCCCCAGCATTTT